Described below is a single T cell receptor (beta chain) sequence and its context. Its matching antigen is unknown. This sample's treatment: roughly 11-day PBMC culture with coronavirus spike peptide pools or control peptides (ViraFEST assay). It was on days 3 and 7 that half the medium was replaced with fresh IL-2 medium. This entry comes from a study of vaccination and CD4 T cells after COVID-19. About the research overall: Convalescent study patients returned SARS-CoV-2 positive nasal swab PCR results, with fewer than ten mild cases and one severe. Post-vaccine sampling followed dose two by a median 72 days (range 14 to 241).

The germline V and J ends were trimmed by 8 bases and 2 bases, with 10 bases remaining between them. CDR1 and CDR2 (germline): GTSNPN, SVGIG (reference sequence). The CDR3 is made up of 13 amino acids. Sequence data for DNA of cultured CD4+ T cells were generated by the Oncomine TCR Beta short-read assay. TCRdb reprocessed the PCR reads with MiXCR, giving one entry per CDR3 protein. Of more than 9,500 distinct CDR3 sequences listed, around half are singletons. This chain joins TRBV30 and TRBJ1-6; maybe TRBD1 (6 bases). The TCR sequence derives from a human donor who had recovered from COVID-19. The sequenced material came from CD4+ T cells from blood, cultured in vitro. CDR3 sequence: CAGRTAYNSPLHF. The DNA for the CDR3 is TGTGCCGGAAGGACAGCCTATAATTCACCCCTCCACTTT.